Presented here are 22 T cell receptor beta chains from one specimen sequenced in a study of T-cell reconstitution after alpha-beta-depleted transplantation in children. Library preparation (for TCRbeta) was performed with unique molecular identifiers. TCRdb redid the calling of the PCR reads with MiXCR, one entry per CDR3 protein. The data contain about 210,000 distinct CDR3 sequences, roughly a sixth of them singletons. The sequenced sample was PBMCs, mostly from graft donor cells, obtained 360 days after TCRalphabeta/CD19-depleted stem cell transplant. All receptors come from a male patient between 2 and 10 years old who had a stem cell transplant for acute lymphoblastic leukemia, so the T cells may come from the graft donor.

This clonotype occurred once. V is TRBV5-6 and J is TRBJ2-1; 8 nucleotides line up with TRBD1. J gave up 8 bases and V 1 base, and 8 bases lay outside the gene matches. The CDR3 spans 15 residues. Germline V gives CDR1 SGHDT, CDR2 YYEEEE. Here the CDR3 DNA reads TGTGCCAGCAGCTTGCCACAGGGGGTTGGGGATGAGCAGTTCTTC. It codes for CASSLPQGVGDEQFF. Supplemented by reference TRBV5-6 and TRBJ2-1, the full variable domain reads DAGVTQSPTHLIKTRGQQVTLRCSPKSGHDTVSWYQQALGQGPQFIFQYYEEEERQRGNFPDRFSGHQFPNYSSELNVNALLLGDSALYLCASSLPQGVGDEQFFGPGTRLTVL.

There are a few counts of this clonotype. This chain joins TRBV7-6 and TRBJ2-7; TRBD1 or TRBD2 may be the D gene (5 bases each). Between the trimmed V and J ends, which lost 0 bases and 3 bases, there was a span of 9 bases. Germline V gives CDR1 SGHVS, CDR2 FNYEAQ. The CDR3 extends over 14 amino acids. CDR3 loop: CASSLAWDHYEQYF. In nucleotides, the CDR3 is TGTGCCAGCAGCTTAGCGTGGGACCACTACGAGCAGTACTTC.

This clonotype has more than one count but fewer than ten. The rearrangement uses TRBV11-2 and TRBJ1-6, with D possibly TRBD1 on 6 matching bases. Per the germline V gene, CDR1 is SGHAT and CDR2 is FQNNGV. Between the trimmed V and J ends, which lost 1 base and 10 bases, there was a span of 14 bases. The CDR3 is 15 residues long. CDR3 sequence (DNA): TGTGCCAGCAGCTTAGCCAGGGGACTGGGGTCACCCCTCCACTTT. Translating gives CASSLARGLGSPLHF.

The rearrangement uses TRBV10-3 and TRBJ2-1; 7 bases agree with TRBD2. The J segment lost 3 bases and the V segment lost 11 bases, leaving 10 bases of the junction unmatched. The length of the CDR3 is 14 residues. Germline V gene lookup returns CDR1 ENHRY and CDR2 SYGVKD. The CDR3 DNA follows: TGTGCCGCCAACGAAGCGGGAAACTACAATGAGCAGTTCTTC. It codes for CAANEAGNYNEQFF.

The CDR3 nucleotides read TGTGCCAGCAGCTTAGCAGAGGCGGCTACAGGAAACACCATATATTTT. Protein: CASSLAEAATGNTIYF. V usage is TRBV7-9 and J usage is TRBJ1-3; D not resolved. Trimming took 0 bases from V and 4 from J, leaving 13 bases between them. CDR1 is SEHNR and CDR2 is FQNEAQ in the germline V gene (reference sequence). The CDR3 contains 16 residues.

The table lists this clonotype with a few counts. V usage is TRBV27 and J usage is TRBJ2-2, with D maybe TRBD1 (5 bases). V lost 6 bases to trimming and J lost 3 bases, with 17 bases between them. The CDR3 is made up of 16 amino acids. Germline lookup yields CDR1 MNHEY and CDR2 SMNVEV (reference sequence). In DNA, the CDR3 is TGTGCCAGCAGCTCCAGGGTGCGCGATCACACCGGGGAGCTGTTTTTT. Amino acids: CASSSRVRDHTGELFF.

This clonotype was seen more than once but under ten times. The chain joins TRBV6-5 to TRBJ2-2, with D maybe TRBD1 (5 bases). The V end was cut by 1 base, the J end by 3 bases, with 9 bases between. This CDR3 contains 15 residues. The germline gives CDR1 MNHEY, CDR2 SVGAGI. The CDR3 loop is CASSYLGRYTGELFF. DNA of the CDR3: TGTGCCAGCAGTTACTTGGGGCGCTACACCGGGGAGCTGTTTTTT.

In this sample, this clonotype turned up a few times. The V and J genes are TRBV27 and TRBJ1-6; D ambiguous. The germline V gene has CDR1 MNHEY and CDR2 SMNVEV (reference sequence). The CDR3 contains 12 residues. V lost 3 bases and J 6 bases, leaving 3 bases between the germline ends. The CDR3 sequence: CASSFFNSPLHF. The CDR3, as DNA: TGTGCCAGCAGTTTTTTTAATTCACCCCTCCACTTT.

V usage is TRBV4-2 and J usage is TRBJ1-5; no definite D call. Trimming cost V 6 bases and J 5 bases, with 23 bases left between them. CDR3 length equals 17 residues. Germline CDR1 LGHNA, CDR2 YNFKEQ. The CDR3 reads CASSPLLVSRVYQPQHF. The CDR3 nucleotides read TGTGCCAGCAGTCCTCTTCTTGTATCGAGGGTTTATCAGCCCCAGCATTTT.

This clonotype was seen a handful of times. The CDR3 loop reads CSVLDYQETQYF. For the CDR3, the DNA is TGCAGCGTTCTAGACTACCAAGAGACCCAGTACTTC. The chain has TRBV29-1 and TRBJ2-5, with unresolved D. Germline-derived CDR1 and CDR2 are SQVTM and ANQGSEA. The CDR3 consists of 12 residues. The V gene lost 5 bases and the J gene lost 0 bases, with 7 bases spanning the gap.

The chain employs TRBV5-6 and TRBJ2-7; TRBD2 is a possible D gene (6 bases). Germline V CDR1 and CDR2: SGHDT, YYEEEE. V lost 2 bases and J 2 bases, leaving 17 bases between the germline ends. The CDR3 is made up of 16 amino acids. CDR3 loop: CASSFGLAGFPYEQYF. CDR3 nucleotides: TGTGCCAGCAGCTTCGGGCTCGCGGGGTTTCCCTACGAGCAGTACTTC. The full variable domain, with the rest looked up from reference TRBV5-6 and TRBJ2-7, is DAGVTQSPTHLIKTRGQQVTLRCSPKSGHDTVSWYQQALGQGPQFIFQYYEEEERQRGNFPDRFSGHQFPNYSSELNVNALLLGDSALYLCASSFGLAGFPYEQYFGPGTRLTVT.

This clonotype occurred a few times. The J gene is TRBJ2-1, the V gene TRBV7-9; 9 bases fit TRBD1. The germline CDR1 and CDR2 sequences are SEHNR and FQNEAQ (reference sequence). The CDR3 loop spans 16 amino acids. With 1 base clipped from V and 4 bases from J, the junction kept 5 bases outside the gene matches. CDR3 nucleotide sequence: TGTGCCAGCAGCTTAGATGGGACAGGGCTTTACAATGAGCAGTTCTTC. Translating gives CASSLDGTGLYNEQFF.

The chain uses TRBV9 and TRBJ2-3; D is uncertain. V was shortened by 4 bases and J by 6 bases, with 12 bases between the two germline ends. Looked up from germline, CDR1 is SGDLS and CDR2 is YYNGEE. CDR3 size: 13 residues. The CDR3 bases are TGTGCCAGCAGCCCCATGGTACTCGATACGCAGTATTTT. Translated: CASSPMVLDTQYF. Full variable domain (missing parts from reference TRBV9 and TRBJ2-3): DSGVTQTPKHLITATGQRVTLRCSPRSGDLSVYWYQQSLDQGLQFLIQYYNGEERAKGNILERFSAQQFPDLHSELNLSSLELGDSALYFCASSPMVLDTQYFGPGTRLTVL.

This clonotype was seen only a few times. The chain carries TRBV15 and TRBJ1-4, with 8 bases that match TRBD1. The germline V gene encodes CDR1 LNHNV and CDR2 YYDKDF (reference sequence). The CDR3 runs 16 residues. Germline trimming cut 3 bases from V and 6 bases from J; bases unmatched to any gene: 9. The CDR3 reads CATSSGGRGRDEKLFF. For the CDR3, the DNA is TGTGCCACCAGCAGTGGGGGCAGGGGGCGCGATGAAAAACTGTTTTTT.

This clonotype has a handful of counts. The chain has TRBV7-8 and TRBJ1-5; tentatively, D is TRBD1 (6 bases). This CDR3 has 14 residues. The V and J ends lost 5 bases and 5 bases respectively, with 13 bases between them. CDR1 SGHVS and CDR2 FQNEAQ come from the germline V gene. CDR3 bases: TGTGCCAGCAGCCACGGACAGTACTATCAGCCCCAGCATTTT. It specifies CASSHGQYYQPQHF.

This clonotype was seen only a few times. The chain couples TRBV4-3 to TRBJ2-3; 7 bases map to TRBD1. The CDR3 consists of 15 residues. The germline gives CDR1 LGHNA, CDR2 YSLEER. V dropped 7 bases and J dropped 4; count of bases not matched to a gene: 11. CDR3 amino acids: CASTPGTESPDTQYF. The CDR3 bases are TGCGCCAGCACCCCTGGGACAGAGTCCCCAGATACGCAGTATTTT.

In its sample, this clonotype was seen a few times. The chain couples TRBV7-2 to TRBJ1-2; D is uncertain. Trimming took off 2 bases at V and 5 bases at J, with 12 bases between the two ends. Germline CDR1 reads SGHTA; CDR2 reads FQGNSA. There are 14 residues in the CDR3. The CDR3 coding sequence is TGTGCCAGCAGCTTATTCGCAGAAGGGTATGGCTACACCTTC. It specifies CASSLFAEGYGYTF.

This chain connects TRBV7-2 to TRBJ2-1; the D call may be TRBD1 or TRBD2 (5 bases each). Germline-derived CDR1 and CDR2 are SGHTA and FQGNSA. Trimming left V 4 bases short and J 5 bases short, with 12 bases between. The length of the CDR3 is 14 residues. The CDR3 region has the DNA TGTGCCAGCAGCTCAGGGACCTGGGACAATGAGCAGTTCTTC. As protein: CASSSGTWDNEQFF.

The chain joins TRBV11-2 to TRBJ2-7; tentative D call: TRBD2 (6 bases). This CDR3 comprises 16 residues. CDR1 is SGHAT and CDR2 is FQNNGV in the germline V gene. V dropped 0 bases and J dropped 3 bases, with 15 bases sitting between them. Written as DNA, the CDR3 is TGTGCCAGCAGCTTAGATCCGGGGCGGAGGGACTACGAGCAGTACTTC. It encodes CASSLDPGRRDYEQYF. The full variable domain, with the rest looked up from reference TRBV11-2 and TRBJ2-7, is EAGVAQSPRYKIIEKRQSVAFWCNPISGHATLYWYQQILGQGPKLLIQFQNNGVVDDSQLPKDRFSAERLKGVDSTLKIQPAKLEDSAVYLCASSLDPGRRDYEQYFGPGTRLTVT.

The chain joins TRBV5-1 to TRBJ2-1; no firm D call. Germline CDR1 reads SGHRS; CDR2 reads YFSETQ. The CDR3 is 17 residues long. V dropped 5 bases and J dropped 5 bases, with 23 bases sitting between them. The CDR3 bases are TGCGCCAGCAGATCTTGGAGCCGAGGCCTTTCGGACAATGAGCAGTTCTTC. Its protein product is CASRSWSRGLSDNEQFF.

On this clonotype itself: The junction and the germline gene differ at one end; a read error may be behind it. V usage is TRBV9 and J usage is TRBJ2-1; D may be TRBD2 (5 bases). The CDR3 totals 17 residues. CDR1 SGDLS and CDR2 YYNGEE come from the germline V gene. The CDR3 DNA reads TGTGCCAGCAGCGTAGACACGAGGGAGAGTCCCTACAGTGAGCAGTTCTTC. Protein: CASSVDTRESPYSEQFF.

The chain recombines TRBV10-3 with TRBJ1-2; the D gene is possibly TRBD1 (5 bases). V lost 8 bases and J lost 10, with 35 bases in between. Germline V gene lookup returns CDR1 ENHRY and CDR2 SYGVKD. CDR3 length equals 18 residues. Here the CDR3 reads CAIFGIRAVWDLIPIYTF. Here the CDR3 DNA reads TGTGCCATCTTCGGGATTAGGGCTGTTTGGGACTTGATCCCAATCTACACCTTC.